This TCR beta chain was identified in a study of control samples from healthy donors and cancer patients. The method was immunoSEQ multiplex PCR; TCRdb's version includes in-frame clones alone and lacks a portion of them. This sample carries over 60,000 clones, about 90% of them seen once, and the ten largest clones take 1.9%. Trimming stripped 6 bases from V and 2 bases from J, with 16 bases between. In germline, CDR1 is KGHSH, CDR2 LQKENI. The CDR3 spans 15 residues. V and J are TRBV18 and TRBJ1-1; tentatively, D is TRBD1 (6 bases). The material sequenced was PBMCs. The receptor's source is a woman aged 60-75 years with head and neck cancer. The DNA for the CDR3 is TGTGCCAGCTCCCTTCTAACGGGGGGCAACACTGAAGCTTTCTTT. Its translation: CASSLLTGGNTEAFF. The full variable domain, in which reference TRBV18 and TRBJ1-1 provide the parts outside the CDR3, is NAGVMQNPRHLVRRRGQEARLRCSPMKGHSHVYWYRQLPEEGLKFMVYLQKENIIDESGMPKERFSAEFPKEGPSILRIQQVVRGDSAAYFCASSLLTGGNTEAFFGQGTRLTVV.